What follows are 25 T cell receptor beta chains derived from one specimen sequenced in a study of beta chain features in type 1 diabetes. The study's findings and limits: Shortening that was moderate but significant affected the TCRB CDR3s of Type 1 diabetes patients in all four CD4+ subsets.

These receptors' antigens are unknown. Every isolated RNA sample was fully reverse transcribed, so sequencing captured expressed TCRB transcripts. The repertoire was sequenced with immunoSEQ multiplex PCR; TCRdb's copy has only in-frame clones and lacks some. The sample includes about 150,000 clones, approximately 10% of them seen just once. Sequences were obtained from central memory CD4+ T cells from blood. These receptors were obtained from a woman in her 30s with type 1 diabetes.

This clone appeared a few times. The chain has TRBV7-8 and TRBJ1-5; 9 bases line up with TRBD1. The CDR3 has 15 amino acids. In germline, CDR1 is SGHVS, CDR2 FQNEAQ. V lost 5 bases to trimming and J lost 4 bases; unmatched junction nucleotides: 6. The CDR3 sequence is CASSPMGQGNQPQHF. The CDR3 DNA is TGTGCCAGCAGCCCGATGGGACAGGGTAATCAGCCCCAGCATTTT.

The chain joins TRBV30 to TRBJ2-5; no reliable D call. This CDR3 is built from 12 residues. Germline values: CDR1 GTSNPN, CDR2 SVGIG (reference sequence). In DNA form, the CDR3 reads TGTGCTTCGGAGAGCGTTCAAGAGACCCAGTACTTC. This sequence encodes CASESVQETQYF.

This clone was seen only a few times. The rearrangement uses TRBV20-1 and TRBJ2-3; TRBD1 might be the D (5 bases). In germline, CDR1 is DFQATT, CDR2 SNEGSKA (reference sequence). The CDR3 extends over 11 amino acids. The V end lost 4 bases, the J end lost 4 bases, and 6 bases lay between the germline ends. CDR3 protein: CSAKGADTQYF. For the CDR3, the DNA is TGCAGTGCTAAAGGGGCAGATACGCAGTATTTT.

This clone showed up just a few times. V usage is TRBV20-1 and J usage is TRBJ2-7; D is ambiguous. The germline CDR1 and CDR2 sequences are DFQATT and SNEGSKA (reference sequence). CDR3 size: 11 residues. The V end lost 7 bases, the J end lost 2 bases, and 9 bases lay between the germline ends. The CDR3 loop reads CSGLITYEQYF. The CDR3 DNA sequence: TGCAGTGGACTCATTACCTACGAGCAGTACTTC.

The V and J genes are TRBV7-3 and TRBJ2-7, with 9 bases lining up with TRBD1. J lost 2 bases, V lost 5 bases, and 4 bases had no gene match. CDR1 and CDR2 from the germline V gene are SGHTA and FQGTGA. The CDR3 has 14 amino acids. This chain's CDR3 is CASSPGQGTYEQYF. CDR3 coding DNA: TGTGCCAGCAGCCCGGGACAGGGAACCTACGAGCAGTACTTC.

The chain couples TRBV6-5 to TRBJ2-7, with TRBD1 matching 10 bases. V shed 0 bases and J 4 bases; nucleotides not matched to a gene: 6. The CDR3 is 16 residues long. CDR1 and CDR2 (germline): MNHEY, SVGAGI. CDR3 sequence: CASSYSSPGQGYEQYF. The DNA for the CDR3 is TGTGCCAGCAGTTACTCCTCGCCGGGACAGGGGTACGAGCAGTACTTC.

The genes are TRBV28 and TRBJ2-6, with 7 bases that match TRBD1. Trimming took 4 bases from V and 0 from J; bases not matched to a gene: 6. Germline V gene data show CDR1 as MDHEN and CDR2 as SYDVKM. The CDR3 extends over 17 amino acids. In DNA, the CDR3 is TGTGCCAGCAGTTCCCCGACAGGGATCTCTGGGGCCAACGTCCTGACTTTC. Translation gives CASSSPTGISGANVLTF.

This clone came up a few times. The rearrangement links TRBV7-9 to TRBJ1-2, with 8 bases identical to TRBD1. Germline V gene lookup returns CDR1 SEHNR and CDR2 FQNEAQ (reference sequence). J lost 1 base, V lost 4 bases, and 5 bases had no gene match. CDR3 length equals 15 residues. CDR3 coding DNA: TGTGCCAGCAGCTCTCTGGACAGGGTTAACTATGGCTACACCTTC. It codes for CASSSLDRVNYGYTF.

The chain couples TRBV7-9 to TRBJ2-5; weak D call: TRBD1 (5 bases). The V end lost 5 bases, the J end lost 4 bases, and 11 bases lay between the germline ends. CDR3 length: 13 residues. Looked up from germline, CDR1 is SEHNR and CDR2 is FQNEAQ (reference sequence). CDR3 sequence reads: CASSPGYRETQYF. Written as DNA, the CDR3 is TGTGCCAGCAGCCCAGGGTACAGAGAGACCCAGTACTTC.

This chain connects TRBV6-5 to TRBJ1-5; TRBD1 agrees at 8 bases. V shed 6 bases and J 6 bases; nucleotides not matched to a gene: 10. The germline gives CDR1 MNHEY, CDR2 SVGAGI. The CDR3 has 15 amino acids. For the CDR3, the DNA is TGTGCCAGCAGAGTGACAGGGGCTTCTGGTCAGCCCCAGCATTTT. Protein sequence: CASRVTGASGQPQHF.

This clone came up a few times. CDR3 DNA sequence: TGTGCCAGCAGCGTAGGGTCAGGGGCCACCGGGGAGCTGTTTTTT. It codes for CASSVGSGATGELFF. The chain combines TRBV9 with TRBJ2-2; D perhaps matches TRBD1 (6 bases). This CDR3 has 15 residues. V dropped 0 bases and J dropped 4 bases, with 10 bases sitting between them. Germline CDR1 reads SGDLS; CDR2 reads YYNGEE.

The chain recombines TRBV9 with TRBJ2-3; a possible D gene is TRBD1 (5 bases). CDR3 length: 15 amino acids. Deletions cut 0 bases from V and 2 bases from J, with 10 bases between. Per germline, CDR1 SGDLS and CDR2 YYNGEE. CDR3 DNA: TGTGCCAGCAGCGTAGGGGGCTCCTTCACAGATACGCAGTATTTT. Its translation is CASSVGGSFTDTQYF. The entire variable domain, with the rest obtained from reference TRBV9 and TRBJ2-3, is as follows: DSGVTQTPKHLITATGQRVTLRCSPRSGDLSVYWYQQSLDQGLQFLIQYYNGEERAKGNILERFSAQQFPDLHSELNLSSLELGDSALYFCASSVGGSFTDTQYFGPGTRLTVL.

In the case of this clone: In the same sample, other DNA sequences code for this CDR3. The rearrangement uses TRBV18 and TRBJ1-5; TRBD1 matches at 8 bases. The CDR3 is 14 residues long. Germline V lookup: CDR1 KGHSH, CDR2 LQKENI. The V segment lost 2 bases and the J segment 5 bases; nucleotides outside the gene matches: 2. The CDR3 sequence: CASSPGQGDQPQHF. The DNA of the CDR3 is TGTGCCAGCTCACCAGGACAGGGCGATCAGCCCCAGCATTTT. The variable domain in full, completed from reference TRBV18 and TRBJ1-5, reads NAGVMQNPRHLVRRRGQEARLRCSPMKGHSHVYWYRQLPEEGLKFMVYLQKENIIDESGMPKERFSAEFPKEGPSILRIQQVVRGDSAAYFCASSPGQGDQPQHFGDGTRLSIL.

The chain recombines TRBV27 with TRBJ1-2; D possibly corresponds to TRBD1 (5 bases). From germline, CDR1 is MNHEY and CDR2 SMNVEV (reference sequence). This CDR3 has 14 amino acids. The V and J ends lost 5 bases and 5 bases respectively, with 15 bases between them. The CDR3 here is CASSHLGGGYGYTF. The CDR3 nucleotides are TGTGCCAGCAGTCACCTCGGGGGTGGGTATGGCTACACCTTC.

This clone was observed a few times. This chain joins TRBV10-3 and TRBJ1-4; possible D gene TRBD1, 6 bases. The CDR3 has 12 residues. Per germline, CDR1 ENHRY and CDR2 SYGVKD. The germline V and J ends were trimmed by 10 bases and 5 bases, with 11 bases remaining between them. The CDR3 reads CATQGPNEKLFF. The CDR3 DNA is TGTGCCACACAGGGACCAAATGAAAAACTGTTTTTT.

This clone was detected only a few times. The V and J genes are TRBV7-2 and TRBJ1-2; D is unresolved. Germline CDR1 SGHTA, CDR2 FQGNSA. The CDR3 loop spans 13 amino acids. V shed 5 bases and J shed 2 bases, with 9 bases lying between them. CDR3 protein: CASSRDGNYGYTF. In DNA form, the CDR3 reads TGTGCCAGCAGCCGCGACGGGAACTATGGCTACACCTTC.

The gene calls are TRBV6-1 and TRBJ2-1; D call uncertain. Germline CDR1 and CDR2: MNHNS and SASEGT. The V end lost 2 bases, the J end lost 7 bases, and 9 bases lay between the germline ends. This CDR3 is built from 13 residues. The DNA for the CDR3 is TGTGCCAGCAGTGAATACATCGTGAATGAGCAGTTCTTC. Protein: CASSEYIVNEQFF.

The chain employs TRBV21-1 and TRBJ2-1; the D call of TRBD2 is as the table states it, not checked on the DNA. TRBV21-1 counts as a pseudogene. There are 17 residues in the CDR3. The CDR3 DNA reads TGTGCCAGCAGCATCCCGGGGATGGGGAGCCCTCGGGGAGAGCAGTTCTTC. It translates to CASSIPGMGSPRGEQFF.

Only a few counts were recorded for this clone. The chain is built from TRBV5-1 and TRBJ2-7; TRBD2 is a possible D gene (5 bases). The CDR3 has 15 residues. V dropped 0 bases and J dropped 5 bases, with 15 bases sitting between them. Looked up from germline, CDR1 is SGHRS and CDR2 is YFSETQ. The CDR3 coding sequence is TGCGCCAGCAGCTTGGGGCCTAGCTCCACAGACGAGCAGTACTTC. Its translation: CASSLGPSSTDEQYF. Drawing the rest from reference TRBV5-1 and TRBJ2-7, the complete variable domain is KAGVTQTPRYLIKTRGQQVTLSCSPISGHRSVSWYQQTPGQGLQFLFEYFSETQRNKGNFPGRFSGRQFSNSRSEMNVSTLELGDSALYLCASSLGPSSTDEQYFGPGTRLTVT.

The chain uses TRBV7-9 and TRBJ2-7; 8 bases are a match to TRBD2. The ends lost 4 bases at V and 0 bases at J; junction bases unmatched: 8. CDR3 size: 16 residues. Germline loops: CDR1 SEHNR, CDR2 FQNEAQ (reference sequence). Written as DNA, the CDR3 is TGTGCCAGCAGCTGGGGTTCGGGAGGGTTCTCCTACGAGCAGTACTTC. As protein: CASSWGSGGFSYEQYF.

The chain joins TRBV9 to TRBJ2-7; TRBD1 matches at 7 bases. From germline, CDR1 is SGDLS and CDR2 YYNGEE. The J segment lost 2 bases and the V segment lost 4 bases, leaving 9 bases of the junction unmatched. This CDR3 is 15 amino acids long. As DNA, the CDR3 is TGTGCCAGCAGCCCACAGGGGATAATGACCTACGAGCAGTACTTC. Its protein product is CASSPQGIMTYEQYF.

V is TRBV29-1 and J is TRBJ1-1; perhaps TRBD1 as D (5 bases). V gave up 5 bases and J gave up 1 base, with 11 bases separating them. This CDR3 has 13 residues. Germline assignment: CDR1 SQVTM and CDR2 ANQGSEA. CDR3 bases: TGCAGCGTTCAAACTACAGGGAACACTGAAGCTTTCTTT. It codes for CSVQTTGNTEAFF.

This clone was seen a few times. The chain links TRBV4-2 to TRBJ2-7, with D possibly TRBD2 on 6 matching bases. The germline V and J ends were trimmed by 1 base and 2 bases, with 15 bases remaining between them. The CDR3 has 16 residues. Germline V gives CDR1 LGHNA, CDR2 YNFKEQ. This chain's CDR3 is CASSQGSSGTAYEQYF. CDR3 bases: TGTGCCAGCAGCCAAGGGAGTAGCGGTACCGCCTACGAGCAGTACTTC.

This clone appeared a few times. This sequence joins TRBV15 and TRBJ2-1; 8 nucleotides align to TRBD1. The CDR3 runs 11 residues. V lost 3 bases and J lost 15; bases outside the gene matches: 4. Germline V lookup: CDR1 LNHNV, CDR2 YYDKDF (reference sequence). The chain's CDR3 is CATSSWTGRFF. The CDR3, as DNA: TGTGCCACCAGCAGCTGGACAGGGCGGTTCTTC. Based on the CDR3 plus reference TRBV15 and TRBJ2-1, the full variable domain is DAMVIQNPRYQVTQFGKPVTLSCSQTLNHNVMYWYQQKSSQAPKLLFHYYDKDFNNEADTPDNFQSRRPNTSFCFLDIRSPGLGDTAMYLCATSSWTGRFFGPGTRLTVL.

This clone was detected a few times. The chain recombines TRBV18 with TRBJ2-4, with 8 bases that match TRBD1. Germline V gives CDR1 KGHSH, CDR2 LQKENI. Trimming removed 3 bases from V and 9 bases from J; junction bases left unmatched: 10. CDR3 length: 15 residues. CDR3 DNA: TGTGCCAGCTCACCGCCCGGGACAGGTCTGGGCATTCAGTACTTC. Translation: CASSPPGTGLGIQYF.